Sequencing of this TCR beta chain was carried out in a study of T cell responses to AZD1222 COVID-19 vaccine. Comment on this clone: Its antigen remains unidentified.

Study findings and constraints: The donor cohort was predominantly white British with a female majority, and clonal diversity may have been underestimated. The study found Spike-specific TCR breadth and depth rose after two AZD1222 doses. Variant regions that are unmutated are reportedly the target of nearly half of spike-specific TCRs. With dominance at 160-218 and 743-854, vaccine-associated CD4 TCRs spanned spike.

Trimming stripped 0 bases from V and 0 bases from J, with 8 bases between. Germline values: CDR1 MGHRA, CDR2 YSYEKL. There are 15 residues in the CDR3. Assay: immunoSEQ multiplex PCR; the TCRdb copy retains only in-frame clones and omits some. The sample holds roughly 120,000 clones, 90% to 95% seen once. The sequence came from an adult in good health. The sample here was peripheral blood, taken on day 0 of AZD1222 vaccination. The rearrangement links TRBV4-1 to TRBJ1-2; no reliable D call. The chain's CDR3 is CASSQEVSANYGYTF. CDR3 in DNA: TGCGCCAGCAGCCAAGAAGTGTCAGCTAACTATGGCTACACCTTC.